This TCR beta chain was obtained from a study of radiotherapy plus CTLA-4 blockade in lung cancer. Notes on the study in general: An expansion of tumor-derived TCR clones occurred in blood after radiotherapy plus ipilimumab.

The germline V gene has CDR1 SGDLS and CDR2 YYNGEE. V lost 6 bases, J lost 3 bases, and 14 bases stayed unmatched. This CDR3 is built from 17 residues. The repertoire was sequenced with immunoSEQ multiplex PCR; TCRdb's copy has only in-frame clones and lacks some. Of more than 75,000 clones in the sample, around 72% were seen once. With regard to this clone: What it binds is not known.

The origin of this receptor is a human donor with non-small cell lung cancer that progressed on radiotherapy plus ipilimumab. Specimen: peripheral blood, collected from a patient treated with radiotherapy plus ipilimumab. The chain has TRBV9 and TRBJ2-1; 8 bases line up with TRBD2. CDR3: CASTSGRGDTNYNEQFF. The CDR3, as DNA: TGTGCCAGCACCTCCGGGAGGGGGGACACTAACTACAATGAGCAGTTCTTC.